The present T cell receptor beta chain was sequenced within a study of control samples from healthy donors and cancer patients. The germline V gene has CDR1 LNHDA and CDR2 SQIVND (reference sequence). The CDR3 is made up of 12 amino acids. The V gene lost 3 bases and the J gene lost 7 bases, with 7 bases spanning the gap. The data were produced by immunoSEQ multiplex PCR, yet TCRdb's version contains in-frame clones alone and is incomplete. The sample consists of about 130,000 clones, more than 90% of them appearing once. The chain is built from TRBV19 and TRBJ1-5; the D gene is possibly TRBD1 (5 bases). The sequencing input was blood. The sequence derives from a young man in good health. CDR3 residues: CASSMDNQPQHF. The CDR3 DNA sequence: TGTGCCAGTAGTATGGACAACCAGCCCCAGCATTTT.